This T cell receptor beta chain stems from a study of blood T cell repertoires in COVID-19 (dated by TCRdb to 2020 to 2022). Regarding the research as a whole: Collaborator samples came from the United States, Italy and Spain and covered acute and convalescent phases of COVID-19. The prospective study material was composed of cDNA or gDNA derived from T cells, B-cell-depleted T cells, or PBMCs. Deeply sampled blood TCRbeta repertoires from subjects exposed to, actively infected with, or recovered from COVID-19 were included in the dataset. The repertoires were made available in a free public database intended to serve as a resource for research on the immune response to SARS-CoV-2. The samples were drawn from the first 160 participants of the ongoing ImmuneRACE study and from some 1,300 subjects provided by 6 global collaborators. The sample metadata nearly always contained a de-identified subject ID, COVID-19 status, age in years and sex. Where HLA class I and class II types were available, the types were taken from metadata supplied by the sample provider, not from assay-based typing.

With respect to this clone: Its antigen has not been determined. Base qualities are missing; no much larger clone stands one base away.

The germline V gene encodes CDR1 SNHLY and CDR2 FYNNEI. Reading from cysteine to phenylalanine, the CDR3 counts 13 amino acids. Here the CDR3 DNA is all that survives: 39 bases in frame from base 1. For this chain, trimming is 7 bases at the V end and 7 bases at the J end, and the number of junction bases without a gene match is 9. The paper as a whole reports these results and caveats: Clinical and demographic metadata were provided uncurated, with the amount varying by source and participant.

In the prospective study, participants were roughly 18 to 95 years old, resided in about two dozen geographic areas of the United States, and were enrolled through a virtual design. Cohort assignment in the prospective study relied on participant-reported clinical history from a screening survey and a study questionnaire. Mobile phlebotomists in the prospective study collected whole blood, serum and a nasopharyngeal or oropharyngeal swab from every participant. Participants in the prospective study had the option to provide additional blood draws and questionnaires over a roughly 2-month period. Before DNA extraction, prospective study blood samples were shipped either frozen or at room temperature. TCRbeta CDR3 regions were amplified from genomic DNA using the immunoSEQ Assay, a bias-controlled multiplex PCR. The study's own analysis went as follows. The number of nucleated cells in each sample was estimated from the amplification of reference gene primers within the assay. To quantify the absolute abundance of each unique TCRbeta CDR3 rearrangement, sequence reads were collapsed and filtered. Productive Simpson clonality was computed per sample as the square root of Simpson's diversity index over productive rearrangements. The table comes from immuneACCESS by way of TCRdb, which keeps in-frame sequences with V and J called. Part of the clones is missing from these tables; in studies checked, under half for an unresolved V gene and the rest for unknown reasons. The DNA was the basis for D and trimming; V, J and clone size are from that table. For this sample there are 200,000 to 250,000 clones; 70% to 90% appear just once. Roughly 14% of the sample rests with the top ten.

The sequenced material came from PBMCs or T cells enriched from blood (not recorded which). This chain is built from TRBV2 and TRBJ1-2, and 7 junctional nucleotides match TRBD1. The sequence was obtained from a woman between 50 and 59 years old with acute COVID-19. The sequenced DNA: TGTGCCAGCAACCCTCCAGGGGGATCTGGCTACACCTTC. The resulting protein is CASNPPGGSGYTF. When the CDR3 is completed using the reference TRBV2 and TRBJ1-2 genes on either side, the full variable domain is EPEVTQTPSHQVTQMGQEVILRCVPISNHLYFYWYRQILGQKVEFLVSFYNNEISEKSEIFDDQFSVERPDGSNFTLKIRSTKLEDSAMYFCASNPPGGSGYTFGSGTRLTVV.